This T cell receptor beta chain was sequenced for a study of blood T cell repertoires in COVID-19. Study at large: Italy, Spain and the United States were the sources of the convalescent and acute COVID-19 samples. T cells, B-cell-depleted T cells, or PBMCs provided the cDNA or gDNA that served as material.

Per the original data handling: Quantification of nucleated cells was approximated via reference gene primer amplification. Clones were read by immunoSEQ multiplex PCR, and TCRdb kept only the in-frame ones, dropping some. For V, J and clone size, that table is used; D and trimming come from the DNA. The sample contains a few hundred thousand clones, around 90% of which appear only once. Germline V lookup: CDR1 SNHLY, CDR2 FYNNEI. With 4 bases removed from V and 4 bases from J, the gap between germline ends came to 14 bases. CDR3 length: 15 amino acids. This sequence joins TRBV2 and TRBJ1-5, with no clear D. This TCR derives from a woman under 30 with acute COVID-19. Sequences were obtained from PBMCs or T cells enriched from blood (not recorded which). CDR3 loop: CASSGKGGPNQPQHF. The CDR3 region has the DNA TGTGCCAGCAGTGGGAAGGGAGGTCCAAATCAGCCCCAGCATTTT.